This TCR beta chain was recovered during a study of T cells in women clearing cervical HPV infection (dated by TCRdb to 2016 to 2019). Study-wide context: The cases were about two dozen women with histologically confirmed HPV16-related CIN3 or worse, and 2 of those women had invasive cancers. The approximately 23 controls were women who cleared a single incident HPV16 infection within 12 months without developing precancer or cancer. Blood from cases was collected at the visit at which the lesion was first identified, whereas blood from controls was collected once infection was no longer detected. For cases, the median interval between lesion detection and blood sampling was approximately 150 days, with an interquartile range of roughly 85 to 220 days. Since HLA typing was available for only a few women, HLA type could not be ruled out as a confounder. Nested within Costa Rica's Guanacaste HPV Natural History Study, an exploratory proof-of-principle case-control study compared TCR repertoires across cervical HPV16 outcomes. Cases were matched to controls by age within five years and by the year the sample was collected. Median age was 34 years in cases versus just over 37 in controls, and baseline characteristics did not differ significantly. The parent cohort enrolled 10,049 women aged 18 or older in Guanacaste, Costa Rica, during about 1992 to 1994 and followed them for approximately seven years. Five blinded duplicates per group were added as quality controls, giving about 60 samples: about 50 participants and some 10 replicates. What the research found in general, with its limitations: Whether associations preceded infection or resulted from infection could not be shown with the cross-sectional design, and effector/memory subsets and HPV-specific T cells were not isolated. Across sequencing depths, CIN3+ cases showed significantly higher TCR repertoire richness than controls, but evenness did not differ between the groups. TRBV6-7 relative abundance was lower in cases than in controls (around 0.11% versus 0.16%; Bonferroni P = 0.0008). Cases were distinguished from controls with an estimated AUC of around 0.85 by random forest classifiers combining richness and V gene abundances. Because the number of T cells in each sample was unknown, differences in richness could reflect differing T-cell content rather than repertoire biology.

The immunoSEQ assay used multiplex PCR to amplify TCR beta CDR3 regions from an average of approximately 1,100 ng of genomic DNA per sample. To correct primer bias, the assay used a complete synthetic TCR repertoire to set an amplification baseline. The amplicons were sequenced using the Illumina platform. For the original study's pipeline: Sequences were error-corrected by clustering with frequency ratios and a modified nearest-neighbor algorithm, then analyzed in the immunoSEQ Analyzer with IMGT gene definitions. TCR richness and evenness were averaged over 20 rarefaction repeats at each rarefaction depth, excluding samples with fewer sequences than the depth. V, D and J gene relative abundances were compared between groups with Wilcoxon rank sum tests, applying FDR correction. In the blinded duplicates, the intraclass correlation was around 96% for TCR richness and averaged 76.4% across over 65 gene segments. Imported from immuneACCESS, the table was reduced by TCRdb to in-frame sequences with V and J called. These copies leave out some clones; in studies compared against another copy, an unresolved V gene accounts for under half, and the cause of the remainder is not known. From that table come the V and J calls and clone size; the DNA was used to work out D and trimming. The sample's records list tens of thousands of clones. Together, the top ten hold less than 3% of the sample.

Notes on this clone: Its antigen remains undetermined. The read terminates 3 residues ahead of where the CDR3 ends, so the germline J gene completes it.

The CDR1 and CDR2 encoded by the germline V gene are SGHRS and YFSETQ. The CDR3 goes from the cysteine to the phenylalanine over 18 residues. Of the CDR3's DNA, 45 bases were read; they are in frame from base 1. Relative to germline, V is missing 4 bases and J is missing 1 base, with 6 bases of the junction outside any gene match. Every participant had a single incident cervical HPV16 infection, and women with prevalent HPV16 infections were excluded. Cervical HPV DNA was detected by MY09/MY11 PCR, and genotyping was performed by dot-blot hybridization. About 14 mL of heparinized blood were centrifuged, and the buffy coat was aliquoted, frozen at -30°C, then stored at -80°C. QIAGEN kits were used to extract genomic DNA from the buffy coat specimens.

This receptor chain uses TRBV5-1 and TRBJ2-1; 15 central nucleotides agree with TRBD2. What was sequenced was blood buffy coat. The sequence came from a woman between 18 and 70 years old with a cervical HPV16 infection that either progressed to CIN3+ or cleared (not recorded which). The part of the CDR3 DNA that was read is TGCGCCAGCAGCATAGGACTAGCGGGGGGGCGATCCTACAATGAG. It translates as CASSIGLAGGRSYNE. The complete CDR3 sequence is CASSIGLAGGRSYNEQFF.